The subject of this entry is one TCR beta chain. This entry belongs to a study of blood T cell repertoires in COVID-19. CDR3 length equals 13 residues. Germline V CDR1 and CDR2: MNHNS, SASEGT. The ends were cut back, 3 bases at V and 7 bases at J, with 13 bases in the middle. Measured with immunoSEQ multiplex PCR; TCRdb has only the in-frame clones, and not every one. This table holds some 90,000 clones, around nine tenths found once. J is TRBJ2-7 and V is TRBV6-1, with no clear D. Sequencing was carried out using peripheral blood. The sequence was collected from a man aged 45-65 years with acute or convalescent COVID-19. The CDR3 region has the DNA TGTGCCAGCAGTGACGCCCATCTTAGTGAGCAGTACTTC. As protein: CASSDAHLSEQYF.